One and the same sample provided the 25 T cell receptor beta chains below, sequenced in a study of molecular identifiers for immune sequencing clone quantification. TCRdb called the PCR reads again in MiXCR, with one record for every CDR3 protein. The sample lists around 7,700 distinct CDR3 sequences, 30% to 40% occurring once. The source material was naive CD8+ T cells from blood, with Jurkat cell RNA spiked in. Indicated subset: FACS-sorted CD8+CD4-CCR7+CD45RA+ naive T cells. These receptors were collected from a human donor in good health. Some libraries in this study had Jurkat cell RNA spiked in.

CDR3: CASSLGGAGASYEQYF. The CDR3 DNA reads as TGTGCCAGCAGCTTAGGTGGGGCGGGAGCCAGTTACGAGCAGTACTTC. V and J are TRBV7-9 and TRBJ2-7, with 7 bases aligning to TRBD2. The trim removed 1 base at V and 4 bases at J, leaving 10 bases unmatched. The CDR3 loop spans 16 amino acids. The germline V gene has CDR1 SEHNR and CDR2 FQNEAQ (reference sequence).

This clonotype has a handful of counts. The rearrangement uses TRBV5-1 and TRBJ2-3; 10 nucleotides line up with TRBD1. Trimming cost V 4 bases and J 3 bases; bases outside gene matches: 2. Germline CDR1 SGHRS, CDR2 YFSETQ. CDR3 size: 14 residues. The CDR3 protein is CASSKGQGTDTQYF. CDR3 bases: TGCGCCAGCAGCAAGGGACAGGGGACAGATACGCAGTATTTT.

The genes are TRBV28 and TRBJ2-5, with 7 bases that match TRBD2. This CDR3 spans 14 amino acids. Trimming took 8 bases from V and 5 from J; bases not matched to a gene: 11. Germline values: CDR1 MDHEN, CDR2 SYDVKM. CDR3 nucleotides: TGTGCCAGCTCTGGGGGGGTTAAGGGTGAGACCCAGTACTTC. Translation: CASSGGVKGETQYF.

With regard to this clonotype: A much larger clone differs by one base, so this may be a read error. V usage is TRBV28 and J usage is TRBJ2-3; 10 bases line up with TRBD2. CDR3 length: 15 residues. CDR1 is MDHEN, CDR2 SYDVKM, per germline. The CDR3 DNA reads TGTGCCTGCAGTTTAACTAGCGGGGGCACAGATACGCAGTATTTT. Protein sequence: CACSLTSGGTDTQYF.

Details on this clonotype: A read error may be the cause here, since a much bigger clone is one base away. The CDR3 carries no conserved terminal phenylalanine or tryptophan, so it likely arises from a read error. This chain joins TRBV28 and TRBJ2-5; D could derive from TRBD1 or TRBD2 (6 bases each). V was clipped by 3 bases and J by 2 bases, with 19 bases between them. CDR1 is MDHEN, CDR2 SYDVKM, per germline. This CDR3 has 17 residues. Written as DNA, the CDR3 is TGTGCCAGCAGTTTTCCACCGGGGGCGGTGTGGCAAGAGACCCAGTACCTC. Its translation is CASSFPPGAVWQETQYL.

This clonotype was detected only a few times. The chain carries TRBV28 and TRBJ2-7, with 8 bases that match TRBD1. The CDR3 has 15 amino acids. Germline V lookup: CDR1 MDHEN, CDR2 SYDVKM. After removal of 6 bases from V and 3 bases from J, the junction contained 10 bases not matched to a gene. As DNA, the CDR3 is TGTGCCAGCAGACCCGGACAGGGCGCCGACTACGAGCAGTACTTC. It encodes CASRPGQGADYEQYF. The variable domain in full, completed from reference TRBV28 and TRBJ2-7, reads DVKVTQSSRYLVKRTGEKVFLECVQDMDHENMFWYRQDPGLGLRLIYFSYDVKMKEKGDIPEGYSVSREKKERFSLILESASTNQTSMYLCASRPGQGADYEQYFGPGTRLTVT.

This clonotype came up a few times. The chain links TRBV28 to TRBJ2-3; D remains ambiguous. CDR3 length equals 12 residues. The ends were cut back, 6 bases at V and 3 bases at J, with 7 bases in the middle. Germline values: CDR1 MDHEN, CDR2 SYDVKM. The CDR3 sequence is CASRTGTDTQYF. In nucleotides, the CDR3 is TGTGCCAGCAGAACCGGGACAGATACGCAGTATTTT.

The table lists this clonotype with a few counts. This chain connects TRBV28 to TRBJ2-7; D unclear. The CDR3 sequence is 15 residues long. Trimming removed 6 bases at V and 4 bases at J, with 19 bases between. Germline V gene sequence: CDR1 MDHEN, CDR2 SYDVKM. Here the CDR3 DNA reads TGTGCCAGCAGACCACCTCAATTGGGATGGTACGAGCAGTACTTC. Translation gives CASRPPQLGWYEQYF.

This chain joins TRBV28 and TRBJ2-7, with D hard to call. Germline V gene sequence: CDR1 MDHEN, CDR2 SYDVKM. V lost 3 bases and J lost 0, with 3 bases in between. This CDR3 is built from 12 residues. The CDR3 DNA is TGTGCCAGCAGTTTCATCTCCTACGAGCAGTACTTC. It specifies CASSFISYEQYF.

The J gene is TRBJ2-3, the V gene TRBV20-1, with TRBD2 matching over 10 bases. Germline V gene data show CDR1 as DFQATT and CDR2 as SNEGSKA (reference sequence). This CDR3 contains 15 residues. Unmatched junction bases numbered 17, after V lost 6 bases and J lost 11 bases. CDR3 sequence (DNA): TGCAGTGCCCCTGCGGAGCGGGAGGGGAGGGTGAGGCAGTATTTT. Its protein is CSAPAEREGRVRQYF.

This clonotype was seen once. J is TRBJ2-4 and V is TRBV21-1; the table's D call, TRBD1, has no DNA check behind it. TRBV21-1 is flagged as a pseudogene. CDR3 size: 15 residues. The CDR3 coding sequence is TGTGCCAGCAGCCTGACAGGGTGGGGTCAAAACACCTTGTACTTT. Its translation: CASSLTGWGQNTLYF.

Notes on this clonotype: This may arise from a read error, as a much more abundant clone is one base away. This chain connects TRBV29-1 to TRBJ1-3; D uncertain. This CDR3 has 13 residues. V lost 4 bases and J 8 bases, leaving 15 bases between the germline ends. CDR1 SQVTM and CDR2 ANQGSEA come from the germline V gene. CDR3 amino acids: CSVVGTPRDTIYF. The CDR3 bases are TGCAGCGTTGTTGGAACACCCAGAGACACCATATATTTT. The whole variable domain, filled in from reference TRBV29-1 and TRBJ1-3, reads SAVISQKPSRDICQRGTSLTIQCQVDSQVTMMFWYRQQPGQSLTLIATANQGSEATYESGFVIDKFPISRPNLTFSTLTVSNMSPEDSSIYLCSVVGTPRDTIYFGEGSWLTVV.

The chain couples TRBV4-3 to TRBJ2-7; D gene unclear. V was pared by 1 base and J by 3 bases, with 13 bases between. This CDR3 has 15 residues. Germline assignment: CDR1 LGHNA and CDR2 YSLEER. The CDR3 sequence: CASSQVVSVYYEQYF. CDR3 DNA sequence: TGCGCCAGCAGCCAAGTTGTGAGCGTCTACTACGAGCAGTACTTC.

This clonotype was picked up one time. It is likely a read error, because the conserved phenylalanine at the end of the CDR3 is missing. The chain employs TRBV11-2 and TRBJ2-3; no firm D call. The CDR3 length is 12 residues. Germline V gene sequence: CDR1 SGHAT, CDR2 FQNNGV. CDR3 nucleotides: TGTGCCTGCAGCTTGGTAATCGATACGCAGTATTAT. This translates into CACSLVIDTQYY.

Comment on this clonotype: Without the conserved terminal phenylalanine or tryptophan, this CDR3 likely stems from a read error. The genes are TRBV4-1 and TRBJ2-7; 9 nucleotides align to TRBD1. V dropped 2 bases and J dropped 4; count of bases not matched to a gene: 12. Germline V gene data show CDR1 as MGHRA and CDR2 as YSYEKL. This CDR3 is 17 amino acids long. DNA of the CDR3: TGCGCCAGCAGCCAAAGTTCCTACCGGGACAGGGTATACGAGCAGTACTAC. It is translated as CASSQSSYRDRVYEQYY.

This chain joins TRBV4-3 and TRBJ1-1; perhaps TRBD1 as D (6 bases). The CDR3 sequence is 15 residues long. Germline V gene data show CDR1 as LGHNA and CDR2 as YSLEER. Deletions cut 1 base from V and 3 bases from J, with 12 bases between. The CDR3 DNA reads as TGCGCCAGCAGCCAAGGCCCAGGGGCGGACACTGAAGCTTTCTTT. This codes for CASSQGPGADTEAFF.

This clonotype was detected a few times. The V and J genes are TRBV10-2 and TRBJ2-7; tentatively, D is TRBD1 or TRBD2 (5 bases each). Germline V lookup: CDR1 WSHSY, CDR2 SAAADI. Trimming took off 8 bases at V and 5 bases at J, with 13 bases between the two ends. The CDR3 length is 12 residues. The CDR3 sequence: CASGDGRDEQYF. The CDR3 region has the DNA TGCGCCAGCGGGGACGGGCGGGACGAGCAGTACTTC.

This clonotype has just a few counts. The chain recombines TRBV5-4 with TRBJ2-7; a possible D gene is TRBD1 (6 bases). CDR1 is SGHNT and CDR2 is YYREEE in the germline V gene (reference sequence). This CDR3 is 12 amino acids long. The V gene lost 4 bases and the J gene lost 5 bases, with 10 bases spanning the gap. CDR3 bases: TGTGCCAGCAGCCGATGGACAGACGAGCAGTACTTC. Translated, it gives CASSRWTDEQYF.

This clonotype was seen a handful of times. The chain couples TRBV27 to TRBJ2-7, with a tentative D call TRBD1 (6 bases). Trimming took 6 bases from V and 4 from J, leaving 16 bases between them. Looked up from germline, CDR1 is MNHEY and CDR2 is SMNVEV (reference sequence). The CDR3 totals 14 residues. The CDR3 DNA follows: TGTGCCAGCAGCTCACAGCCGACAGGTTACGAGCAGTACTTC. Its translation: CASSSQPTGYEQYF.

This chain joins TRBV4-1 and TRBJ2-1; D may match TRBD1 or TRBD2 (5 bases each). The CDR3 has 15 residues. The germline V gene encodes CDR1 MGHRA and CDR2 YSYEKL. Trimming took off 1 base at V and 5 bases at J, with 12 bases between the two ends. CDR3 in DNA: TGCGCCAGCAGCCAAGTATCACCGGGACACAATGAGCAGTTCTTC. As protein: CASSQVSPGHNEQFF.

V is TRBV4-2 and J is TRBJ2-1; 8 bases map to TRBD2. The V and J ends lost 4 bases and 7 bases, in that order; junction bases with no gene match: 3. The CDR3 is made up of 13 amino acids. From germline, CDR1 is LGHNA and CDR2 YNFKEQ. CDR3 bases: TGTGCCAGCAGCCCGAGCGGGAGAAATGAGCAGTTCTTC. Its translation: CASSPSGRNEQFF.

The chain has TRBV7-3 and TRBJ1-4; D ambiguous. The CDR3 spans 15 residues. V was trimmed by 0 bases and J by 2 bases, leaving 7 bases between them. The germline V gene has CDR1 SGHTA and CDR2 FQGTGA. The DNA of the CDR3 is TGTGCCAGCAGCTTAACGGGCGGGACTAATGAAAAACTGTTTTTT. Translation: CASSLTGGTNEKLFF.

As concerns this clonotype: A much larger clone sits a single nucleotide away, making a read error possible. The chain recombines TRBV6-2 or TRBV6-3 with TRBJ2-5, with D unresolved. This CDR3 is 14 amino acids long. Germline lookup yields CDR1 MNHEY and CDR2 SVGEGT. The V end was cut by 6 bases, the J end by 2 bases, with 13 bases between. The CDR3 DNA is TGTGCCAGCAGATACCAGGCAGAACAAGAGACCCAGTACTTC. It codes for CASRYQAEQETQYF.

The rearrangement links TRBV2 to TRBJ2-4; D is perhaps TRBD1 or TRBD2 (6 bases each). The length of the CDR3 is 14 residues. With 8 bases removed from V and 7 bases from J, the gap between germline ends came to 18 bases. Germline-derived CDR1 and CDR2 are SNHLY and FYNNEI. The CDR3 reads CASCDGGPSNIQYF. In DNA, the CDR3 is TGTGCCAGCTGCGATGGGGGGCCGTCCAACATTCAGTACTTC. The full variable domain, rest sourced from reference TRBV2 and TRBJ2-4, is EPEVTQTPSHQVTQMGQEVILRCVPISNHLYFYWYRQILGQKVEFLVSFYNNEISEKSEIFDDQFSVERPDGSNFTLKIRSTKLEDSAMYFCASCDGGPSNIQYFGAGTRLSVL.

This clonotype has a handful of counts. The chain uses TRBV12-3 or TRBV12-4 and TRBJ2-4, with 7 bases identical to TRBD2. After removal of 5 bases from V and 8 bases from J, the junction contained 9 bases not matched to a gene. The CDR3 is made up of 14 amino acids. CDR3 in DNA: TGTGCCAGCAGTGTCGCGGGAGTGGTGGACATTCAGTACTTC. Protein: CASSVAGVVDIQYF.